What follows are 8 T cell receptor beta chains derived from one specimen sequenced in a study of blood T cell repertoires in COVID-19. TCRdb's copy holds only in-frame clones and misses some; the assay was immunoSEQ multiplex PCR. The sample holds more than 200,000 clones, about four fifths seen once. The specimen was peripheral blood. The source is a man older than 75 with acute or convalescent COVID-19.

The CDR3 loop reads CSASGRGGGPDTQYF. The DNA of the CDR3 is TGCAGTGCTAGTGGGCGCGGGGGGGGCCCAGATACGCAGTATTTT. V gene TRBV20-1 combines with J gene TRBJ2-3; 9 bases match TRBD2. CDR1 and CDR2 (germline): DFQATT, SNEGSKA (reference sequence). The CDR3 length is 15 residues. V lost 3 bases, J lost 4 bases, and 8 bases stayed unmatched.

On this clone: Additional DNA sequences in this sample encode the identical CDR3. The chain has TRBV28 and TRBJ1-5; the D is unclear. Germline CDR1 and CDR2: MDHEN and SYDVKM. The CDR3 length is 14 residues. V lost 2 bases and J 1 base, leaving 6 bases between the germline ends. CDR3 in DNA: TGTGCCAGCAGTTTAGGCGGGAGCAATCAGCCCCAGCATTTT. This gives the protein CASSLGGSNQPQHF.

The rearrangement links TRBV10-3 to TRBJ1-2; TRBD1 might be the D (6 bases). CDR3 length: 12 amino acids. Germline CDR1 ENHRY, CDR2 SYGVKD. V was shortened by 2 bases and J by 8 bases, with 9 bases between the two germline ends. The CDR3 spells CAISEPGEGYTF. The CDR3 DNA sequence: TGTGCCATCAGTGAGCCAGGGGAGGGCTACACCTTC.

The chain links TRBV19 to TRBJ2-5, with 9 bases identical to TRBD1. The germline CDR1 and CDR2 sequences are LNHDA and SQIVND (reference sequence). The CDR3 is made up of 16 amino acids. V gave up 6 bases and J gave up 2 bases; unmatched junction bases: 10. The CDR3 DNA sequence: TGTGCCAGTAGGAGCGGCGGACAGGGGAGTCAAGAGACCCAGTACTTC. This sequence encodes CASRSGGQGSQETQYF. Filled out from reference TRBV19 and TRBJ2-5, the complete variable domain reads DGGITQSPKYLFRKEGQNVTLSCEQNLNHDAMYWYRQDPGQGLRLIYYSQIVNDFQKGDIAEGYSVSREKKESFPLTVTSAQKNPTAFYLCASRSGGQGSQETQYFGPGTRLLVL.

V is TRBV12-3 or TRBV12-4 and J is TRBJ2-5; D is ambiguous. The V end was cut by 2 bases, the J end by 2 bases, with 6 bases between. The CDR3 consists of 13 residues. CDR3 sequence reads: CASSLHRQETQYF. DNA of the CDR3: TGTGCCAGCAGTTTACACAGACAAGAGACCCAGTACTTC.

V and J are TRBV6-1 and TRBJ2-7; TRBD1 agrees at 8 bases. Germline V gene lookup returns CDR1 MNHNS and CDR2 SASEGT. The CDR3 spans 16 residues. V shed 2 bases, J shed 2 bases, and the junction held 8 bases outside the gene matches. The CDR3 region is CASSEFGTGGPYEQYF. Written as DNA, the CDR3 is TGTGCCAGCAGTGAATTTGGGACAGGTGGCCCCTACGAGCAGTACTTC.

The gene calls are TRBV9 and TRBJ2-7, with 11 nucleotides matching TRBD2. With V trimmed by 2 bases and J by 2 bases, 3 bases remained unmatched. Germline CDR1 is SGDLS and CDR2 is YYNGEE. The CDR3 is 15 residues long. The DNA for the CDR3 is TGTGCCAGCAGCGTGACTAGCGGGACCACCTACGAGCAGTACTTC. This translates into CASSVTSGTTYEQYF. The whole variable domain, remainder taken from reference TRBV9 and TRBJ2-7, is DSGVTQTPKHLITATGQRVTLRCSPRSGDLSVYWYQQSLDQGLQFLIQYYNGEERAKGNILERFSAQQFPDLHSELNLSSLELGDSALYFCASSVTSGTTYEQYFGPGTRLTVT.

The V and J genes are TRBV6-4 and TRBJ2-1, with 7 positions matching TRBD2. This CDR3 is 15 amino acids long. Germline-derived CDR1 and CDR2 are MRHNA and SNTAGT. With V trimmed by 2 bases and J by 0 bases, 1 base remained unmatched. In DNA form, the CDR3 reads TGTGCCAGCAGTGACCTAGCGGACTCCTACAATGAGCAGTTCTTC. This gives the protein CASSDLADSYNEQFF.